This T cell receptor (beta chain) was recorded in a study of patients and donors after allogeneic stem cell transplantation. Germline CDR1 SGHAT, CDR2 FQNNGV. The CDR3 totals 18 residues. V shed 4 bases, J shed 7 bases, and the junction held 13 bases outside the gene matches. TCRdb called the RT-PCR reads again in MiXCR, with one record for every CDR3 protein. The profile covers about a million distinct CDR3 sequences, with approximately 18% appearing a single time and roughly 6% taken by the ten largest. The specimen sequenced was blood, either unsorted or a sorted T cell fraction (not recorded which). This receptor was obtained from a human donor who was either an allogeneic HSCT recipient or a stem cell or donor lymphocyte infusion donor (not recorded which). It is not recorded whose cells these are; they may come from a transplant donor. V and J are TRBV11-2 and TRBJ2-2; 12 bases line up with TRBD2. CDR3 region: CASSSRTSGVRRVGELFF. The CDR3 DNA reads TGTGCCAGCAGCTCCAGGACTAGCGGGGTCAGACGGGTCGGGGAGCTGTTTTTT.